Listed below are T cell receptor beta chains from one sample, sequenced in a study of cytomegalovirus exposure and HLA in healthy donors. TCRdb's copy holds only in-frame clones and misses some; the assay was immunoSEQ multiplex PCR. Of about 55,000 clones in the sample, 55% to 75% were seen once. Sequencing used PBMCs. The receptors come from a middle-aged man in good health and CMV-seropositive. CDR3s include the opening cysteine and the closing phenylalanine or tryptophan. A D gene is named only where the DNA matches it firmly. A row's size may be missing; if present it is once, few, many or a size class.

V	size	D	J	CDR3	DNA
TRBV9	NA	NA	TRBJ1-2	CASSAFGGLYGYTF	TGTGCCAGCAGCGCGTTTGGGGGACTCTATGGCTACACCTTC
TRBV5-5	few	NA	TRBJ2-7	CASSLDVSAYEQYF	TGTGCCAGCAGCTTGGATGTTAGCGCCTACGAGCAGTACTTC
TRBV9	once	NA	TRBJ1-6	CASNPGGNPLLSPLHF	TGTGCCAGCAATCCGGGAGGGAATCCCCTGTTATCACCCCTCCACTTT
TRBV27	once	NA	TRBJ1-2	CASSSLGADYGYTF	TGTGCCAGCAGTTCCCTAGGGGCGGACTATGGCTACACCTTC
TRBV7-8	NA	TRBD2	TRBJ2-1	CASSLQASGGAKYEQFF	TGTGCCAGCAGCTTACAGGCTAGCGGGGGGGCCAAATATGAGCAGTTCTTC
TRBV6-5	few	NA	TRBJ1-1	CASRLGRQNTEAFF	TGTGCCAGCAGACTGGGGCGGCAGAACACTGAAGCTTTCTTT
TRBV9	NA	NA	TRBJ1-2	CASAGIGGYTF	TGTGCCAGCGCAGGGATAGGCGGCTACACCTTC
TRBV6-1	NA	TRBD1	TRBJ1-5	CASSERTGRSNQPQHF	TGTGCCAGCAGTGAACGGACAGGGAGGAGCAATCAGCCCCAGCATTTT
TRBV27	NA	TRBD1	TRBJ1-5	CATQTGNNQPQHF	TGTGCCACCCAGACAGGGAACAATCAGCCCCAGCATTTT
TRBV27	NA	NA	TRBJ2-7	CASSFTGFTYEQYF	TGTGCCAGCAGTTTCACAGGGTTCACCTACGAGCAGTACTTC
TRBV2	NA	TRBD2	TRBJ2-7	CASRGGTSSYEQYF	TGTGCCTCCCGGGGTGGGACTAGCTCCTACGAGCAGTACTTC
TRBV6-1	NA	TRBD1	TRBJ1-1	CASRLTGAVTEAFF	TGTGCCAGCAGGCTGACAGGGGCTGTTACTGAAGCTTTCTTT
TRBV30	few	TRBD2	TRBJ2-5	CAWLEAGVQETQYF	TGTGCCTGGCTAGAAGCGGGGGTCCAAGAGACCCAGTACTTC
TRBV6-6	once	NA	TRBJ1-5	CASTARSQIQPQHF	TGTGCCAGCACCGCCCGTTCACAGATACAGCCCCAGCATTTT
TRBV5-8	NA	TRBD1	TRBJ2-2	CASSRGTGGTGELFF	TGTGCCAGCAGCCGAGGGACAGGGGGCACCGGGGAGCTGTTTTTT
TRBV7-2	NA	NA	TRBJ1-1	CASSRAGWNTEAFF	TGTGCCAGCAGCCGGGCGGGGTGGAACACTGAAGCTTTCTTT
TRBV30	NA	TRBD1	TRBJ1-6	CAWSVPGTGNSPLHF	TGTGCCTGGAGTGTACCCGGGACAGGGAATTCACCCCTCCACTTT
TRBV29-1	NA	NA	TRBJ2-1	CSVRAYNEQFF	TGCAGCGTCCGAGCCTACAATGAGCAGTTCTTC
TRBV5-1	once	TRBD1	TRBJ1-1	CASSLGDSEAFF	TGCGCCAGCAGCCTCGGGGACAGTGAAGCTTTCTTT
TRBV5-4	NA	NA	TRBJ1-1	CASSVDRQALNTEAFF	TGTGCCAGCAGCGTGGACCGACAGGCTTTGAACACTGAAGCTTTCTTT
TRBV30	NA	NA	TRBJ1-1	CAWSPTPQGTTEAFF	TGTGCCTGGAGTCCGACCCCCCAGGGGACCACTGAAGCTTTCTTT
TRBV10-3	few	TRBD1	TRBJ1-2	CAISELLPGQGYTF	TGTGCCATCAGTGAACTACTACCGGGACAGGGCTACACCTTC
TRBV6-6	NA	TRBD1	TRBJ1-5	CASRPDRVGGQPQHF	TGTGCCAGCAGGCCGGACAGGGTAGGAGGTCAGCCCCAGCATTTT
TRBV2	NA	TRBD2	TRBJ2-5	CASSEYRSGGYEETQYF	TGTGCCAGCAGTGAATATAGAAGCGGGGGGTATGAGGAGACCCAGTACTTC
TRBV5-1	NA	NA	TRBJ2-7	CASSAGQSESYEQYF	TGCGCCAGCAGCGCGGGGCAGTCAGAGTCCTACGAGCAGTACTTC
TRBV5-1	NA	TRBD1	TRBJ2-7	CASSLGQGATYEQYF	TGCGCCAGCAGCTTGGGACAGGGGGCGACCTACGAGCAGTACTTC
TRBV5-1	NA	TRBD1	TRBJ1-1	CASSQETGGWNTEAFF	TGCGCCAGCAGCCAAGAGACAGGGGGCTGGAACACTGAAGCTTTCTTT
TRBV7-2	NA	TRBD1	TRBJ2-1	CASSSARTGGWDEQFF	TGTGCCAGCAGCTCCGCCCGGACAGGGGGCTGGGATGAGCAGTTCTTC